Listed below are T cell receptor beta chains from one sample, sequenced in a study of PD-1 blockade in classical Hodgkin lymphoma. The repertoire was sequenced with immunoSEQ multiplex PCR; TCRdb's copy has only in-frame clones and lacks some. This repertoire shows 40,000 to 50,000 clones, more than 70% found once; its top ten account for about an eighth. The sequenced sample was peripheral blood mononuclear cells (PBMCs), obtained at baseline. All receptors derive from a human donor with classical Hodgkin lymphoma. Each CDR3 is given without its conserved first and last residue. The order of the fields is clone size, J gene, V gene, D gene, CDR3 protein. A D gene is named only where the DNA matches it firmly. Expanded clones are given a class, and other clones once, few, many or no size at all.

. | TRBJ2-3 | TRBV9 | . | ASSVEGTESDTQY
. | TRBJ1-2 | TRBV6-6 | . | ASSYSEGSYGYT
. | TRBJ2-5 | TRBV7-9 | . | ASSPPGRGETQY
. | TRBJ1-2 | TRBV4-2 | . | ASSQDWGAVYGYT
many | TRBJ1-1 | TRBV4-1 | . | ASNRGGITEAF
. | TRBJ2-2 | TRBV9 | TRBD1 | ASSRTGGNTGELF
. | TRBJ1-4 | TRBV2 | . | ASSEAGVGTNEKLF
. | TRBJ2-3 | TRBV11-3 | TRBD2 | ASSFGTTTDTQY
. | TRBJ1-5 | TRBV19 | . | ASGSDSNQPQH
once | TRBJ1-2 | TRBV6-5 | TRBD1 | ASRADRGRYGYT
. | TRBJ2-7 | TRBV25-1 | . | ASSESGDGYEQY
. | TRBJ2-3 | TRBV7-3 | TRBD2 | ASSSGLAGTDTQY
. | TRBJ1-2 | TRBV21-1 | . | ASSAPPGGFGYT
. | TRBJ2-7 | TRBV19 | . | ASSIRRSSYEQY
once | TRBJ2-7 | TRBV27 | . | ASSLSDSQGVYEQY
once | TRBJ1-4 | TRBV18 | . | ASSPSTGNHEKLF
once | TRBJ2-5 | TRBV9 | TRBD2 | ASSVDSGGAETQY
. | TRBJ2-1 | TRBV18 | TRBD2 | ASSPPGLAGDEQF
. | TRBJ2-3 | TRBV5-6 | . | ASSRLDNTDTQY
. | TRBJ1-2 | TRBV2 | . | ASRTDKQGGYT
. | TRBJ2-3 | TRBV7-8 | . | ASSHGTDTQY
. | TRBJ2-7 | TRBV5-4 | TRBD1 | ASSLPGTGGREQY
. | TRBJ2-1 | TRBV11-2 | . | ASSIRGWQF
. | TRBJ2-3 | TRBV18 | TRBD2 | ASSGGGTDTQY